These T cell receptor beta chains were read from a single sample in a study of blood T cells in healthy people across ages. Using its own MiXCR run on the 5' RACE reads, TCRdb lists one record per CDR3 protein. This sample has 1.2 million to 1.5 million distinct CDR3 sequences; roughly 40% occur once, and the top ten carry under 8%. The sequencing sample was made of blood. The receptors stem from a woman aged 18-29 years in good health. The CDR3 runs from the conserved cysteine through the conserved F or W. The order of the fields is D gene, J gene, V gene, clone size, CDR3 protein, CDR3 DNA. The D gene is left open where the match is weak. Size values are once, few and many counts, or a class for expanded clones, and some rows have none.

>.|TRBJ1-5|TRBV7-9|once
CAPEWANQPQHF
TGTGCCCCCGAATGGGCGAATCAGCCCCAGCATTTT
>TRBD2|TRBJ2-1|TRBV3-1|.
CASSPWTSGMGYNEQFF
TGTGCCAGCAGCCCCTGGACTAGCGGGATGGGCTACAATGAGCAGTTCTTC
>.|TRBJ1-6|TRBV9|few
CASSEGTVQTNSPLHF
TGTGCCAGCAGCGAGGGGACGGTACAAACGAATTCACCCCTCCACTTT
>.|TRBJ1-1|TRBV28|.
CASTGVPEAFF
TGTGCCAGCACAGGGGTCCCTGAAGCTTTCTTT
>TRBD1|TRBJ1-6|TRBV13|.
CASSSGQAHNSPLHF
TGTGCCAGCAGCTCGGGACAGGCACATAATTCACCCCTCCACTTT
>.|TRBJ1-2|TRBV15|.
CATSSSPVAYGYTF
TGTGCCACCAGCAGTTCCCCTGTGGCCTATGGCTACACCTTC
>.|TRBJ2-7|TRBV28|.
CASSLRQGGWVQYF
TGTGCCAGCAGTTTACGGCAGGGAGGTTGGGTGCAGTACTTC
>.|TRBJ1-6|TRBV20-1|.
CSAKRGASSYNSPLHF
TGCAGTGCTAAGAGGGGGGCGAGCTCCTATAATTCACCCCTCCACTTT
>.|TRBJ2-4|TRBV7-6|.
CASSLSPATAKNIQYF
TGTGCCAGCAGCTTAAGTCCAGCTACAGCCAAAAACATTCAGTACTTC
>.|TRBJ2-7|TRBV10-3|.
CVISELGETYEQYF
TGTGTCATCAGTGAGCTGGGCGAAACCTACGAGCAGTACTTC